Presented here are 13 T cell receptor beta chains from one specimen sequenced in a study of T cell responses to AZD1222 COVID-19 vaccine. Profiling relied on immunoSEQ multiplex PCR, and the TCRdb table lists in-frame clones only, not all of them. Counted here are roughly 150,000 clones, roughly 90% occurring once; the ten biggest clones make up around 1.5%. Material: peripheral blood, obtained 28 days after the second AZD1222 dose. The source is an adult who received the AZD1222 COVID-19 vaccine.

J is TRBJ1-5 and V is TRBV28; 8 positions match TRBD1. V lost 10 bases to trimming and J lost 4 bases; unmatched junction nucleotides: 9. CDR3 length equals 14 residues. Germline CDR1 is MDHEN and CDR2 is SYDVKM. The DNA of the CDR3 is TGTGCCACCCAGACAGGGGACTTGAATCAGCCCCAGCATTTT. This gives the protein CATQTGDLNQPQHF.

This clone was observed a handful of times. V and J are TRBV5-4 and TRBJ1-1; D may be TRBD1 (6 bases). Germline V lookup: CDR1 SGHNT, CDR2 YYREEE (reference sequence). The CDR3 length is 14 residues. The V end lost 3 bases, the J end lost 4 bases, and 13 bases lay between the germline ends. For the CDR3, the DNA is TGTGCCAGCAGCTGGGCCGGGACATCCACTGAAGCTTTCTTT. It yields the protein CASSWAGTSTEAFF.

This clone was found a few times. The V and J genes are TRBV14 and TRBJ2-2; D possibly matches TRBD1 or TRBD2 (5 bases each). The germline V gene has CDR1 SGHDN and CDR2 FVKESK. The CDR3 loop spans 13 amino acids. The V and J ends lost 7 bases and 5 bases respectively, with 11 bases between them. CDR3 protein: CASMGRRTGELFF. CDR3 in DNA: TGTGCCAGCATGGGACGAAGAACCGGGGAGCTGTTTTTT.

J is TRBJ2-5 and V is TRBV20-1; the D gene is possibly TRBD2 (6 bases). There are 13 residues in the CDR3. V was cut by 3 bases and J by 1 base, with 9 bases left in between. The germline V gene has CDR1 DFQATT and CDR2 SNEGSKA (reference sequence). The CDR3 here is CSASRGSQETQYF. In DNA, the CDR3 is TGCAGTGCTAGTCGGGGGAGCCAAGAGACCCAGTACTTC.

This clone was found once. This chain joins TRBV9 and TRBJ2-1, with TRBD2 identical over 7 bases. This CDR3 has 15 residues. Germline V gene lookup returns CDR1 SGDLS and CDR2 YYNGEE. V lost 1 base and J lost 10; bases outside the gene matches: 11. CDR3 sequence reads: CASSVHPGLLSEQFF. DNA of the CDR3: TGTGCCAGCAGCGTACACCCGGGACTACTTAGCGAGCAGTTCTTC.

This chain connects TRBV5-1 to TRBJ2-3; the match to TRBD1 covers 8 bases. Germline loops: CDR1 SGHRS, CDR2 YFSETQ. V dropped 4 bases and J dropped 6; count of bases not matched to a gene: 13. This CDR3 contains 16 residues. This CDR3 reads CASSLNPPGGPDTQYF. CDR3 nucleotides: TGCGCCAGCAGCCTAAACCCCCCAGGGGGCCCTGATACGCAGTATTTT.

This chain joins TRBV5-1 and TRBJ1-5; 10 nucleotides line up with TRBD1. Germline V gene data show CDR1 as SGHRS and CDR2 as YFSETQ. V lost 4 bases and J lost 3; bases outside the gene matches: 4. The CDR3 consists of 15 residues. CDR3: CASSPGQGYNQPQHF. The CDR3 DNA is TGCGCCAGCAGCCCGGGACAGGGGTACAATCAGCCCCAGCATTTT.

The V and J genes are TRBV9 and TRBJ1-3; TRBD1 is a possible D gene (5 bases). The CDR3 sequence is 15 residues long. Germline CDR1 is SGDLS and CDR2 is YYNGEE. Between the trimmed V and J ends, which lost 4 bases and 9 bases, there was a span of 20 bases. CDR3 sequence reads: CASSPSGMGFGTIYF. CDR3 in DNA: TGTGCCAGCAGCCCTTCAGGGATGGGGTTTGGCACCATATATTTT. Looking up the rest from reference TRBV9 and TRBJ1-3 gives the full variable domain: DSGVTQTPKHLITATGQRVTLRCSPRSGDLSVYWYQQSLDQGLQFLIQYYNGEERAKGNILERFSAQQFPDLHSELNLSSLELGDSALYFCASSPSGMGFGTIYFGEGSWLTVV.

The genes are TRBV18 and TRBJ2-1; TRBD2 agrees at 8 bases. CDR1 is KGHSH, CDR2 LQKENI, per germline. Germline trimming cut 1 base from V and 0 bases from J; bases unmatched to any gene: 11. The length of the CDR3 is 19 residues. This CDR3 reads CASSPHPNPLADSYNEQFF. In DNA, the CDR3 is TGTGCCAGCTCACCACATCCCAACCCACTAGCGGACTCCTACAATGAGCAGTTCTTC.

The rearrangement links TRBV24-1 to TRBJ2-4, with D perhaps assigned TRBD1 or TRBD2 (5 bases each). V gave up 3 bases and J gave up 6 bases, with 11 bases separating them. The germline CDR1 and CDR2 sequences are KGHDR and SFDVKD. CDR3 length equals 14 residues. For the CDR3, the DNA is TGTGCCACCAGTGATCCGTCTGGGGGAAACATTCAGTACTTC. Protein product: CATSDPSGGNIQYF.

The gene calls are TRBV18 and TRBJ1-1; TRBD1 is a possible D gene (6 bases). Trimming removed 2 bases at V and 1 base at J, with 17 bases between. This CDR3 has 17 amino acids. Per germline, CDR1 KGHSH and CDR2 LQKENI. The CDR3 DNA reads TGTGCCAGCTCACCAGGGACACTGCAGGGTAGGAACACTGAAGCTTTCTTT. This codes for CASSPGTLQGRNTEAFF. The full variable domain, rest sourced from reference TRBV18 and TRBJ1-1, is NAGVMQNPRHLVRRRGQEARLRCSPMKGHSHVYWYRQLPEEGLKFMVYLQKENIIDESGMPKERFSAEFPKEGPSILRIQQVVRGDSAAYFCASSPGTLQGRNTEAFFGQGTRLTVV.

This clone was picked up a small number of times. The chain uses TRBV7-2 and TRBJ1-2; D is undetermined. Deletions cut 6 bases from V and 1 base from J, with 12 bases between. Germline V CDR1 and CDR2: SGHTA, FQGNSA. This CDR3 is 14 amino acids long. The CDR3 sequence: CASRPKDSNYGYTF. For the CDR3, the DNA is TGTGCCAGCAGACCCAAAGATAGTAACTATGGCTACACCTTC.

This clone was found once. This sequence joins TRBV5-1 and TRBJ1-1; 7 nucleotides align to TRBD1. The germline gives CDR1 SGHRS, CDR2 YFSETQ. With 3 bases clipped from V and 3 bases from J, the junction kept 11 bases outside the gene matches. The CDR3 has 16 residues. The CDR3 loop is CASSSRTGGRYTEAFF. CDR3 in DNA: TGCGCCAGCAGCTCCCGGACAGGCGGTCGGTACACTGAAGCTTTCTTT.